The T cell receptor (beta chain) under discussion was sequenced for a study of molecular identifiers for immune sequencing clone quantification. Each CDR3 protein gets one entry after TCRdb re-called the PCR reads with MiXCR. This table holds around 470,000 distinct CDR3 sequences, about 22% found once. Germline V gene lookup returns CDR1 MNHEY and CDR2 SVGEGT. V was clipped by 3 bases and J by 3 bases, with 26 bases between them. This CDR3 has 19 residues. Isolation of naive CD8 T cells was achieved by sorting on a CD8+CD4-CCR7+CD45RA+ phenotype. The V gene is TRBV6-2 or TRBV6-3, the J gene TRBJ1-1, with D possibly matching TRBD1 (6 bases). The sequenced material came from naive CD8+ T cells from blood, with Jurkat cell RNA spiked in. Subset reported: FACS-sorted CD8+CD4-CCR7+CD45RA+ naive T cells. This sequence was found in a human donor in good health. Some libraries in this study had Jurkat cell RNA spiked in. The CDR3 spells CASSYFPGGAGALDTEAFF. The DNA for the CDR3 is TGTGCCAGCAGTTATTTCCCCGGGGGTGCGGGGGCCCTGGACACTGAAGCTTTCTTT.